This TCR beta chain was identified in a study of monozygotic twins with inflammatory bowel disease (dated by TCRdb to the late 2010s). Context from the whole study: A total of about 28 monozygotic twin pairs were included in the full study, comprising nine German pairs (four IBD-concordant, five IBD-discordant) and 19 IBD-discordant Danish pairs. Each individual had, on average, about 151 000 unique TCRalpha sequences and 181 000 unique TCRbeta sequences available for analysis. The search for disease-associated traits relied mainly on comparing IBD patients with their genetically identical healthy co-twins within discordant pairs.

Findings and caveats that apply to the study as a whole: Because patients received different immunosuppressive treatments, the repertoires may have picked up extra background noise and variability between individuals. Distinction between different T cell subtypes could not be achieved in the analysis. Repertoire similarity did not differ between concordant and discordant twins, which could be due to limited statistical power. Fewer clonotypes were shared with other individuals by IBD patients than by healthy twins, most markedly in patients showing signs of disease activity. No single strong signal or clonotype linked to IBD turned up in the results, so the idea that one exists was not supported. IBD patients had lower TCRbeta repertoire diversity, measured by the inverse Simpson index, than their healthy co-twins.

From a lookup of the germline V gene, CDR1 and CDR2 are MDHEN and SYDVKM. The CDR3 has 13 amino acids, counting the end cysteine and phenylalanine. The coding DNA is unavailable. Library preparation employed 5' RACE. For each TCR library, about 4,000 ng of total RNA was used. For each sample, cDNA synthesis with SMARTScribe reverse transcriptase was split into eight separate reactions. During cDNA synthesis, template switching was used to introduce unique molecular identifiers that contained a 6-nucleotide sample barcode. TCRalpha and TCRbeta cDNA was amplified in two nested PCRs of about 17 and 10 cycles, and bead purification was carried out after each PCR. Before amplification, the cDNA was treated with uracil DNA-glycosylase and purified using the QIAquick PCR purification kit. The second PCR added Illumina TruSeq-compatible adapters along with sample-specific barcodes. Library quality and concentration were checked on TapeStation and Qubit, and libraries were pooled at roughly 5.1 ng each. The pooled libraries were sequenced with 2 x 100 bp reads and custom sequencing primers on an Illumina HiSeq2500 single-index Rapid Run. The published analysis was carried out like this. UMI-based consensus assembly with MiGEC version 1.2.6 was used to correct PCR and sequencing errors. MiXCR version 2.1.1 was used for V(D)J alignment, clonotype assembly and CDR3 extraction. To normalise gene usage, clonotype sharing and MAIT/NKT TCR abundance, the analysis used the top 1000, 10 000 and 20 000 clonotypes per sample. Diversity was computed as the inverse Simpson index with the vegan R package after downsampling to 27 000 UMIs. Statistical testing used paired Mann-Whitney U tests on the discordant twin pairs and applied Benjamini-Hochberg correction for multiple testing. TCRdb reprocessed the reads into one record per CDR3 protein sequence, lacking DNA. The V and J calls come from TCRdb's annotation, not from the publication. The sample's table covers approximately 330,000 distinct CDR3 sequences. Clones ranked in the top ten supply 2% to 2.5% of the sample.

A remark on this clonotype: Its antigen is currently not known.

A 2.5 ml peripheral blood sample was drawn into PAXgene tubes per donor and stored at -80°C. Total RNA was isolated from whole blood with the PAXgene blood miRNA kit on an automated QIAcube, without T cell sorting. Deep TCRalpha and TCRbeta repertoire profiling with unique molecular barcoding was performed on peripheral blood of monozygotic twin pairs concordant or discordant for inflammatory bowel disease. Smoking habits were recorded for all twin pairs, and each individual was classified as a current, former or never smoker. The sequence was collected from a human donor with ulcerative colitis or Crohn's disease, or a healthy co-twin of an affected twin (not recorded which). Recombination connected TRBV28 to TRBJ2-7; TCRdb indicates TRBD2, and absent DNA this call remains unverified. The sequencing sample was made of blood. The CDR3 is CASSLPEGYEQYF.